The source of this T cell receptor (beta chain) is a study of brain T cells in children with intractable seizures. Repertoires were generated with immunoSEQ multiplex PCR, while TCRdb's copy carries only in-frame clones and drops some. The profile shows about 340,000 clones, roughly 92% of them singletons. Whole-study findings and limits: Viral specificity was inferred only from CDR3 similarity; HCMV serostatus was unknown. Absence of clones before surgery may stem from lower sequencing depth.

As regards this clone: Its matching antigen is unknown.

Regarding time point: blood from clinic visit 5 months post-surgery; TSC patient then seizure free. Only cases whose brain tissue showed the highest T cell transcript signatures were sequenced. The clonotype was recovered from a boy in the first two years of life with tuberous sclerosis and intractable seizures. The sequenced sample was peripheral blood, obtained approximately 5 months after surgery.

CDR3 bases: TGTGCCAGCAGCTTGGGGGGGCTCGCCCAGCTCAATGAGCAGTTCTTC. Protein product: CASSLGGLAQLNEQFF. This chain joins TRBV5-6 and TRBJ2-1; a weak D match, TRBD1 (6 bases). Germline V gives CDR1 SGHDT, CDR2 YYEEEE. V lost 0 bases to trimming and J lost 6 bases, with 16 bases between them. The CDR3 is 16 amino acids.